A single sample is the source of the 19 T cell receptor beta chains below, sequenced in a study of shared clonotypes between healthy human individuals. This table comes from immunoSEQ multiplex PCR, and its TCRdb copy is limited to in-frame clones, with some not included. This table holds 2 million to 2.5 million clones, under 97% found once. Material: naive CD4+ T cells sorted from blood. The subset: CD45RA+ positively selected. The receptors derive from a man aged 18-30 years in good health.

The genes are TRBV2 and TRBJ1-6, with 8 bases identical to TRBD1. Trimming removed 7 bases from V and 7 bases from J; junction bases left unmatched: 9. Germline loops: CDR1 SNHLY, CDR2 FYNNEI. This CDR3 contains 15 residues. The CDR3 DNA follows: TGTGCCAGCACAAGCCAGGGGGCGTTAAATTCACCCCTCCACTTT. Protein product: CASTSQGALNSPLHF.

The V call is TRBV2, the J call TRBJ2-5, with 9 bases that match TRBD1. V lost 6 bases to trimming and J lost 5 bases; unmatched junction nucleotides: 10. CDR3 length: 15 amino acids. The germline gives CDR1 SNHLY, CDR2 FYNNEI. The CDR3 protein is CASRLRDRVGETQYF. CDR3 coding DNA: TGTGCCAGCAGATTGAGGGACAGGGTCGGGGAGACCCAGTACTTC.

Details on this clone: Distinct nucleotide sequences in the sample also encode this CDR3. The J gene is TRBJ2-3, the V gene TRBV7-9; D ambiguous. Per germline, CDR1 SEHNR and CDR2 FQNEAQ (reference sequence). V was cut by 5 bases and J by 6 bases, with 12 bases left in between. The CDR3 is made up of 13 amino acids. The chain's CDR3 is CASSLAGSDTQYF. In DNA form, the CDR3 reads TGTGCCAGCAGCCTCGCAGGAAGCGATACGCAGTATTTT. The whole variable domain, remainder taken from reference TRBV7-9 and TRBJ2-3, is DTGVSQNPRHKITKRGQNVTFRCDPISEHNRLYWYRQTLGQGPEFLTYFQNEAQLEKSRLLSDRFSAERPKGSFSTLEIQRTEQGDSAMYLCASSLAGSDTQYFGPGTRLTVL.

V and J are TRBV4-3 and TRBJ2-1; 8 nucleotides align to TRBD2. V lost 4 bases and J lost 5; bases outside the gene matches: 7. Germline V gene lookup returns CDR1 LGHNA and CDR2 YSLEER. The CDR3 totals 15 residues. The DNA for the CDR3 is TGCGCCAGCAGCCCATCACTAGCGGAGGACAATGAGCAGTTCTTC. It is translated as CASSPSLAEDNEQFF.

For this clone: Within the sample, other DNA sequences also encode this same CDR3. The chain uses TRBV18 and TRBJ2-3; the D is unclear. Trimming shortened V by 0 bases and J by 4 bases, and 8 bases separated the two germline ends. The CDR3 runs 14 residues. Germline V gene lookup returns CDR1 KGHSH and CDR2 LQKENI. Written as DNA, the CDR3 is TGTGCCAGCTCACCACCGGGTAGTCCAGATACGCAGTATTTT. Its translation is CASSPPGSPDTQYF.

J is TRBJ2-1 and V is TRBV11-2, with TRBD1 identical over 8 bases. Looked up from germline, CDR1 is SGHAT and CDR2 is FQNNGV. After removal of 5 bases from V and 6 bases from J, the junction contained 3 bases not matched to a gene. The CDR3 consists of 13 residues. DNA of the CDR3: TGTGCCAGCAGCATGGACAGGGTCAATGAGCAGTTCTTC. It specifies CASSMDRVNEQFF.

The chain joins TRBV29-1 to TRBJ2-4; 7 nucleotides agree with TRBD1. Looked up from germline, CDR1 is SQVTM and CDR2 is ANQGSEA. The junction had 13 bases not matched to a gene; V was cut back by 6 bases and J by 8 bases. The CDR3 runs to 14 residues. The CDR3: CSVGNRGGVDIQYF. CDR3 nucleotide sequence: TGCAGCGTAGGAAACAGGGGTGGGGTGGACATTCAGTACTTC. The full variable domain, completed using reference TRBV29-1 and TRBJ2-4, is SAVISQKPSRDICQRGTSLTIQCQVDSQVTMMFWYRQQPGQSLTLIATANQGSEATYESGFVIDKFPISRPNLTFSTLTVSNMSPEDSSIYLCSVGNRGGVDIQYFGAGTRLSVL.

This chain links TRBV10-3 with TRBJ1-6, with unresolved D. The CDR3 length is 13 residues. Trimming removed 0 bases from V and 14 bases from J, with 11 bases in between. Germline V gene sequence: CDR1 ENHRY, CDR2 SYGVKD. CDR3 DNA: TGTGCCATCAGTGAGTCTGACGGCCTCTCCCTCCACTTT. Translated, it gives CAISESDGLSLHF.

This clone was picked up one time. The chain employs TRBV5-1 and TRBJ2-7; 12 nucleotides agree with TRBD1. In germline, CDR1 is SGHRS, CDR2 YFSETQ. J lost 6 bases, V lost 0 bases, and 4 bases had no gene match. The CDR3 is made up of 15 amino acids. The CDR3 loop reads CASSLAGTGGGEQYF. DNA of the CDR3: TGCGCCAGCAGCTTGGCCGGGACAGGGGGCGGCGAGCAGTACTTC.

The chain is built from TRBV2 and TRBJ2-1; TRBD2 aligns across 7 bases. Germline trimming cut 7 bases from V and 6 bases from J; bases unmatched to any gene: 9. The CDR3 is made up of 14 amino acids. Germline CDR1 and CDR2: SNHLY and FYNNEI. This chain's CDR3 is CASTTSGVINEQFF. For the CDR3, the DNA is TGTGCCAGCACCACAAGCGGGGTAATCAATGAGCAGTTCTTC.

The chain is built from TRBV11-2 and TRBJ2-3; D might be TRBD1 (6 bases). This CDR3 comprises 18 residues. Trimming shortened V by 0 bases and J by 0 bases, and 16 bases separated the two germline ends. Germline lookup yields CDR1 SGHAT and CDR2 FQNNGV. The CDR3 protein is CASSLDMRRQVSTDTQYF. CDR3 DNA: TGTGCCAGCAGCTTAGATATGCGGCGACAGGTTAGCACAGATACGCAGTATTTT.

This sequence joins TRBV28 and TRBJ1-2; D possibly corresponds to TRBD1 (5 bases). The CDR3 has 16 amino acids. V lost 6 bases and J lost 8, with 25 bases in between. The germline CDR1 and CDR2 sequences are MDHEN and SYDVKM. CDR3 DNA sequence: TGTGCCAGCAGCCGGGACGGAGGTCGCATCCCGGGGGGCTACACCTTC. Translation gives CASSRDGGRIPGGYTF.

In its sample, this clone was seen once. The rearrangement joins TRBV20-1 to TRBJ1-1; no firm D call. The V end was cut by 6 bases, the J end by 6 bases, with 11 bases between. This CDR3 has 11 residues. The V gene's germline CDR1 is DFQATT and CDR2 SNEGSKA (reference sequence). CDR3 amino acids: CSAEGWAEAFF. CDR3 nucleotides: TGCAGTGCCGAAGGGTGGGCTGAAGCTTTCTTT.

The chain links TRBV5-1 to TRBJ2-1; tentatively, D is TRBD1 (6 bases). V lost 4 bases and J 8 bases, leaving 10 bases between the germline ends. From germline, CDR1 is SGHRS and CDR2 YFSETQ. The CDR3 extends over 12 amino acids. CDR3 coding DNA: TGCGCCAGCAGCCGCAAGGGGGATGAGCAGTTCTTC. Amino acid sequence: CASSRKGDEQFF.

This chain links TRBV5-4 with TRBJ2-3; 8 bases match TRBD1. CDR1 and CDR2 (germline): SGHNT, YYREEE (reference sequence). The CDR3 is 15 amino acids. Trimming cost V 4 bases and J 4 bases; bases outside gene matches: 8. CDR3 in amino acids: CASSDRTGRADTQYF. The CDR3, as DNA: TGTGCCAGCAGCGACCGGACAGGGCGGGCAGATACGCAGTATTTT.

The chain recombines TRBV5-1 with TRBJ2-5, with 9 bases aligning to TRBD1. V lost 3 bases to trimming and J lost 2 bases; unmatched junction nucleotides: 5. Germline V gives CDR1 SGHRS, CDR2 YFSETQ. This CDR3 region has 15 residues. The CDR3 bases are TGCGCCAGCAGCTCTGCTGGGACAGGGCAAGAGACCCAGTACTTC. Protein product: CASSSAGTGQETQYF.

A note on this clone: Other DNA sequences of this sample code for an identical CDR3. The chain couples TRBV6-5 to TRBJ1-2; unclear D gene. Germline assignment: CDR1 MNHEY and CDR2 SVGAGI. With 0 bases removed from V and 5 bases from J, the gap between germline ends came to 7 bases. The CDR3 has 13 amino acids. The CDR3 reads CASSYSRGYGYTF. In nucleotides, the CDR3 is TGTGCCAGCAGTTACTCGAGAGGGTATGGCTACACCTTC.

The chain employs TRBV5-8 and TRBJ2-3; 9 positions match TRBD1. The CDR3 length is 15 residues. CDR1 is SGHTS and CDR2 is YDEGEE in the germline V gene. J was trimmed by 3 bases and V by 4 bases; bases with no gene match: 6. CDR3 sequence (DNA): TGTGCCAGCAGCCACGGACAGGGGAAAACAGATACGCAGTATTTT. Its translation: CASSHGQGKTDTQYF.

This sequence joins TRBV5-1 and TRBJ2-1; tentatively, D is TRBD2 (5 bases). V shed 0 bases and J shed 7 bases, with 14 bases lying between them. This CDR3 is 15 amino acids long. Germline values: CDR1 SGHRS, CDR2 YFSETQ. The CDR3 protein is CASSLEVTPGNEQFF. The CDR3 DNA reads TGCGCCAGCAGCTTGGAGGTCACCCCGGGGAATGAGCAGTTCTTC.